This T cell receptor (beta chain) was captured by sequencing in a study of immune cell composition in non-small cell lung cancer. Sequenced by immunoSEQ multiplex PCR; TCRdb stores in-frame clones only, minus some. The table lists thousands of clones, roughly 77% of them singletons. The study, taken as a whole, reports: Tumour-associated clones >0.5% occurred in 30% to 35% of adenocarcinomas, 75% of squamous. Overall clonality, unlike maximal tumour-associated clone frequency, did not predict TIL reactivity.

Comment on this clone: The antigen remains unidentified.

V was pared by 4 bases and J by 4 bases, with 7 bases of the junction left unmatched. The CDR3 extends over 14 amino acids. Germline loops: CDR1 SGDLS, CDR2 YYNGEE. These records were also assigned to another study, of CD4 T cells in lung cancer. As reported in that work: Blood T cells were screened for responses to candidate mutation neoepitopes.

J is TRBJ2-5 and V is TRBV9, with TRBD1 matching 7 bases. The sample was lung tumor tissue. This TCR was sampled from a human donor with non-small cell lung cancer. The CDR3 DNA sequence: TGTGCCAGCAGCCCGACAGGGTACGGAGAGACCCAGTACTTC. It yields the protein CASSPTGYGETQYF. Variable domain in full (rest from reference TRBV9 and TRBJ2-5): DSGVTQTPKHLITATGQRVTLRCSPRSGDLSVYWYQQSLDQGLQFLIQYYNGEERAKGNILERFSAQQFPDLHSELNLSSLELGDSALYFCASSPTGYGETQYFGPGTRLLVL.